This paragraph reports one T cell receptor beta chain. No antigen is known for it. These data are taken from a study of cytomegalovirus exposure and HLA in healthy donors. Amplification used 60 Vbeta primers and 13 Jbeta primers. Measured with immunoSEQ multiplex PCR; TCRdb has only the in-frame clones, and not every one. The data show about 130,000 clones, 73% seen once. Germline trimming cut 5 bases from V and 4 bases from J; bases unmatched to any gene: 4. In germline, CDR1 is SEHNR, CDR2 FQNEAQ (reference sequence). This CDR3 region has 13 residues. Findings and limits, study-wide: It was reported in a later analysis that an Asian-associated ancestry cluster showed fewer N-insertions than the approximately 670-donor mean. Three CMV-associated chains were confirmed in vitro to be specific for CMV antigens.

V is TRBV7-9 and J is TRBJ1-1, with 7 bases fitting TRBD1. Specimen: PBMCs. This clonotype was sampled from a woman aged 40 to 50 in good health and CMV-seropositive. CDR3 sequence: CASSPRQGTEAFF. CDR3 DNA sequence: TGTGCCAGCAGCCCAAGACAGGGCACTGAAGCTTTCTTT.